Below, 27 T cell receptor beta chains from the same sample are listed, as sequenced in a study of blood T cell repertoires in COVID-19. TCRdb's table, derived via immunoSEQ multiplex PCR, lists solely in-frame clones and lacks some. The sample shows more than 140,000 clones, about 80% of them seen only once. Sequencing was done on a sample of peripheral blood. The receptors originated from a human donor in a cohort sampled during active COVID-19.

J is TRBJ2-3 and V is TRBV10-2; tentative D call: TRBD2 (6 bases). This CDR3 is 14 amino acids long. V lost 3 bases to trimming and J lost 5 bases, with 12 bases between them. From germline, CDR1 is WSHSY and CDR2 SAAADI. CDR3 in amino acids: CASSELASVDTQYF. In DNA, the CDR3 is TGCGCCAGCAGTGAACTAGCTAGTGTAGATACGCAGTATTTT.

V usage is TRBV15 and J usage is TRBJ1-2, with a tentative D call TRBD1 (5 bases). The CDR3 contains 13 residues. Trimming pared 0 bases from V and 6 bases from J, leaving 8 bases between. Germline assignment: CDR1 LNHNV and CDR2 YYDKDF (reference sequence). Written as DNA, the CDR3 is TGTGCCACCAGCAGAGATTTAGGGGATGGCTACACCTTC. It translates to CATSRDLGDGYTF. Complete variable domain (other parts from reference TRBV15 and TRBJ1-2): DAMVIQNPRYQVTQFGKPVTLSCSQTLNHNVMYWYQQKSSQAPKLLFHYYDKDFNNEADTPDNFQSRRPNTSFCFLDIRSPGLGDTAMYLCATSRDLGDGYTFGSGTRLTVV.

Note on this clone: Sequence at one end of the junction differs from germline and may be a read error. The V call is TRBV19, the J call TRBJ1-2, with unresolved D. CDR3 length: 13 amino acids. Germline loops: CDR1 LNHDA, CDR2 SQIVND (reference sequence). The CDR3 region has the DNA TGTGCAAGTACCCCCGACTATAACTATGGCTACACCTTC. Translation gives CASTPDYNYGYTF.

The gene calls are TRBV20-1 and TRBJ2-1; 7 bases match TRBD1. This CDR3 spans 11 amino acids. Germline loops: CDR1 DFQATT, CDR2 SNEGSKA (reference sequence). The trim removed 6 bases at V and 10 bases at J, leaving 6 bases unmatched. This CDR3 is CSAYRQGEQFF. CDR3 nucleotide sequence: TGCAGTGCATACCGACAGGGAGAGCAGTTCTTC.

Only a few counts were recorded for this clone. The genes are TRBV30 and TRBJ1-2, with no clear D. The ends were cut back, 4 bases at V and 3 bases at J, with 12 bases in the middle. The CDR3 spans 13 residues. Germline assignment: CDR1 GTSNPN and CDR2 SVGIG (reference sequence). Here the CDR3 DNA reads TGTGCCTGGAAACAGAAAGAATACTATGGCTACACCTTC. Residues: CAWKQKEYYGYTF.

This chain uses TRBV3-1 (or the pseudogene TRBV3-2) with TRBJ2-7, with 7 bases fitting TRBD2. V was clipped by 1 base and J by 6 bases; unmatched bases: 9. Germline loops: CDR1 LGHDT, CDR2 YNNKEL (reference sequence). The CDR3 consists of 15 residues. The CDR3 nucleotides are TGTGCCAGCAGCCAAGCGGCGGGAGAGGGCCGCGAGCAGTACTTC. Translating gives CASSQAAGEGREQYF.

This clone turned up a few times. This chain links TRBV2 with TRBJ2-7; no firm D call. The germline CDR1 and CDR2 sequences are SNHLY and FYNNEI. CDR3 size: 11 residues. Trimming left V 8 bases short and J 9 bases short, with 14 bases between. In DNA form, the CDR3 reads TGTGCCAGCCGCCTCGAAGTCGGGCAGTACTTC. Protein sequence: CASRLEVGQYF.

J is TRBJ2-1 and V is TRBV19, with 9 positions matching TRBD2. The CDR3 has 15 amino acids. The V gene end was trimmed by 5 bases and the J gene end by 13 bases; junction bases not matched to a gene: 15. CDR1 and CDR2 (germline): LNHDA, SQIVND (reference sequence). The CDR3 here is CASSGPRGGLAGQFF. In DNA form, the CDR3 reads TGTGCCAGTAGTGGACCTAGGGGAGGGCTAGCGGGACAGTTCTTC.

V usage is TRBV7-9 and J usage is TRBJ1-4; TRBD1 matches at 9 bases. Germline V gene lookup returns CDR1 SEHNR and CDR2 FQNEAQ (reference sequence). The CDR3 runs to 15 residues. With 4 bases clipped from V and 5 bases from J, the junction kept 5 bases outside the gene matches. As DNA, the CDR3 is TGTGCCAGCAGCTCCACGACAGGGGGAAATGAAAAACTGTTTTTT. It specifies CASSSTTGGNEKLFF.

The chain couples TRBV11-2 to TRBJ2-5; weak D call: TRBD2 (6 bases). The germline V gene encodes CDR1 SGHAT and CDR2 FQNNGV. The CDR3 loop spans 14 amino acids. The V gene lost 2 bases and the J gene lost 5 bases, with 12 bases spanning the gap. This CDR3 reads CASSLWGVRETQYF. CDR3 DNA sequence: TGTGCCAGCAGCTTATGGGGGGTCCGGGAGACCCAGTACTTC.

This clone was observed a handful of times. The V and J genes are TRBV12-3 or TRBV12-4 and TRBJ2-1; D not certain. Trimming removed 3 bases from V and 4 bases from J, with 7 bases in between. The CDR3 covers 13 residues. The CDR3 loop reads CASSFEIYNEQFF. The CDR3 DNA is TGTGCCAGCAGTTTTGAGATATACAATGAGCAGTTCTTC.

CDR3 amino acids: CASSQNRGGGTEAFF. CDR3 DNA sequence: TGCGCCAGCAGTCAAAACCGGGGTGGTGGCACTGAAGCTTTCTTT. V gene TRBV23-1 combines with J gene TRBJ1-1; D is unresolved. TRBV23-1 is sorted into the ORF group, with uncertain function. The CDR3 spans 15 residues. With 2 bases removed from V and 4 bases from J, the gap between germline ends came to 14 bases.

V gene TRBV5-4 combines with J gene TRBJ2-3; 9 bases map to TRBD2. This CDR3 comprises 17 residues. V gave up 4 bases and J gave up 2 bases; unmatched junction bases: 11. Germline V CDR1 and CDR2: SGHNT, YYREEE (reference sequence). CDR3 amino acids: CASSPMTSGVHTDTQYF. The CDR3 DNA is TGTGCCAGCAGCCCTATGACTAGCGGAGTACACACAGATACGCAGTATTTT.

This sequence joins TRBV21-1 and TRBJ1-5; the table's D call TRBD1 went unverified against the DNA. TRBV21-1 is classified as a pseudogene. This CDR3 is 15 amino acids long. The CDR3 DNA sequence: TGTGCCAGCAGCACGGGGGACAGCCGCAATCAGCCCCAGCATTTT. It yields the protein CASSTGDSRNQPQHF.

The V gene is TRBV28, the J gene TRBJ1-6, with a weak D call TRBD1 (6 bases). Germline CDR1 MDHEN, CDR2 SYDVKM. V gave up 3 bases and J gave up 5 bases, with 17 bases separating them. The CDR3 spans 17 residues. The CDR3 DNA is TGTGCCAGCAGTTTTCTCGGGGCAGGGGTAAATAATTCACCCCTCCACTTT. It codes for CASSFLGAGVNNSPLHF.

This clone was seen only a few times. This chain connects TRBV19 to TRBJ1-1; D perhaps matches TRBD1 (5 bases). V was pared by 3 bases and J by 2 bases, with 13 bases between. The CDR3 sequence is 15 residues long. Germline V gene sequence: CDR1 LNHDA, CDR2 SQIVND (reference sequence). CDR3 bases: TGTGCCAGTAGTATCGACCAGGGTGGAAACACTGAAGCTTTCTTT. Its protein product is CASSIDQGGNTEAFF.

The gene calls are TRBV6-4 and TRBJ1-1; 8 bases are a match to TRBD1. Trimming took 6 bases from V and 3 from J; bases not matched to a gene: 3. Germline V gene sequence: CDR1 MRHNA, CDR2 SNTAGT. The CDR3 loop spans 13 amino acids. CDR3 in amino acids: CASRVDRDTEAFF. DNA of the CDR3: TGTGCCAGCAGAGTGGACAGGGACACTGAAGCTTTCTTT.

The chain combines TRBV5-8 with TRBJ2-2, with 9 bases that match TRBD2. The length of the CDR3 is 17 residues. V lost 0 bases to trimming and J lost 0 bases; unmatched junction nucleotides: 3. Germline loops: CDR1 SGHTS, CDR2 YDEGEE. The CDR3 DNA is TGTGCCAGCAGCTTGGGGACTAGCGTTTCGAACACCGGGGAGCTGTTTTTT. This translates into CASSLGTSVSNTGELFF.

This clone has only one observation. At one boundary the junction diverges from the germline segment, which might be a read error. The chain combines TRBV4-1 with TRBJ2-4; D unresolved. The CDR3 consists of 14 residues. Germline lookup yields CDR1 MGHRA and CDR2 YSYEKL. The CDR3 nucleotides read TGCGCCAGCAGCCAAGAAATGGCCATAAACATTCAGTACTTC. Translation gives CASSQEMAINIQYF.

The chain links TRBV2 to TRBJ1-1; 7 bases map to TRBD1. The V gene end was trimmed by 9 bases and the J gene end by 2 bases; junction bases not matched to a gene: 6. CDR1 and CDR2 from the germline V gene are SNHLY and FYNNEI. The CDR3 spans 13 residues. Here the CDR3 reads CASLTGINTEAFF. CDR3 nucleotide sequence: TGTGCCAGTCTGACAGGGATCAACACTGAAGCTTTCTTT.

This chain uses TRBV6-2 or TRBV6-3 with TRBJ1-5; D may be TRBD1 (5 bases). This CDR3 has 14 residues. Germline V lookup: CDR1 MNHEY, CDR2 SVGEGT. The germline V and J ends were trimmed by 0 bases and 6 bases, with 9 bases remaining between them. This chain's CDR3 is CASSYSGEGQPQHF. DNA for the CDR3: TGTGCCAGCAGTTACTCAGGGGAGGGTCAGCCCCAGCATTTT.

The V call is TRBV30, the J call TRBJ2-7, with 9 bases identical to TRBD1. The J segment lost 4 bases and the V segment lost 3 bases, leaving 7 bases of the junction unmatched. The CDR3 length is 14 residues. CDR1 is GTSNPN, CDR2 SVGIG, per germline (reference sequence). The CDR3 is CAWRDRGGAYEQYF. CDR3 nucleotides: TGTGCCTGGAGGGACAGGGGAGGGGCTTACGAGCAGTACTTC. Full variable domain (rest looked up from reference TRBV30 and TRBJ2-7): SQTIHQWPATLVQPVGSPLSLECTVEGTSNPNLYWYRQAAGRGLQLLFYSVGIGQISSEVPQNLSASRPQDRQFILSSKKLLLSDSGFYLCAWRDRGGAYEQYFGPGTRLTVT.

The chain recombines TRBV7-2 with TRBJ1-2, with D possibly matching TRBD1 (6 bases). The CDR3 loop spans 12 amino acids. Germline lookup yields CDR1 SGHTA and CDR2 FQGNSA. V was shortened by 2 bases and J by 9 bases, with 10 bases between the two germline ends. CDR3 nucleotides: TGTGCCAGCAGCTTACAGGGGCGCAGCTACACCTTC. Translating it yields CASSLQGRSYTF.

The CDR3 is CASSAAGGRRYEQYF. For the CDR3, the DNA is TGTGCCAGTAGTGCAGCGGGAGGGCGGCGGTACGAGCAGTACTTC. The genes are TRBV19 and TRBJ2-7; 10 bases are a match to TRBD2. V lost 5 bases and J lost 4; bases outside the gene matches: 8. The V gene's germline CDR1 is LNHDA and CDR2 SQIVND (reference sequence). The CDR3 totals 15 residues.

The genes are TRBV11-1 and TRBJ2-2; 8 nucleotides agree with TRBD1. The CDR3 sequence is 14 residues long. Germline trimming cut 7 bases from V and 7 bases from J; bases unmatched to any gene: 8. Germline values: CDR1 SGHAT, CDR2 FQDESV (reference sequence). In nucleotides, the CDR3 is TGTGCCAGCACTCGGACAGGGCGGCGCGGGGAGCTGTTTTTT. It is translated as CASTRTGRRGELFF. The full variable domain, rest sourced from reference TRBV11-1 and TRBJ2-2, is EAEVAQSPRYKITEKSQAVAFWCDPISGHATLYWYRQILGQGPELLVQFQDESVVDDSQLPKDRFSAERLKGVDSTLKIQPAELGDSAMYLCASTRTGRRGELFFGEGSRLTVL.

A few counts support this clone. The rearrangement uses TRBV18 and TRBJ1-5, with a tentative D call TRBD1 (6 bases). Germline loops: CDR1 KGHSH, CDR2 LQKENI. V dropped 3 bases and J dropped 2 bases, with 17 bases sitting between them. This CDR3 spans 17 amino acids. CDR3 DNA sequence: TGTGCCAGCTCACCGAACCTGTTGGGGGCCGGCAATCAGCCCCAGCATTTT. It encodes CASSPNLLGAGNQPQHF.

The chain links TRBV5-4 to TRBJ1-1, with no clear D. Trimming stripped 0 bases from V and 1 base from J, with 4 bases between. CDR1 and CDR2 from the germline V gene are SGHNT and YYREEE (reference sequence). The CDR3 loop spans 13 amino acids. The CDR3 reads CASSLGRNTEAFF. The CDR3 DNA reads TGTGCCAGCAGCTTGGGGAGGAACACTGAAGCTTTCTTT.